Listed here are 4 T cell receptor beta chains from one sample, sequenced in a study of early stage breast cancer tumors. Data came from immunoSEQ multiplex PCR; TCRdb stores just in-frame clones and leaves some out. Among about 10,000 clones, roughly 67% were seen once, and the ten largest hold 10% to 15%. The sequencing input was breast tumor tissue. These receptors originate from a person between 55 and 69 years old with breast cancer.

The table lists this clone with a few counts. Here the CDR3 reads CASSPPRGLRSDTQYF. The CDR3 region has the DNA TGTGCCAGCAGCCCCCCCAGGGGCCTACGTTCAGATACGCAGTATTTT. The chain links TRBV7-9 to TRBJ2-3; D perhaps matches TRBD1 (6 bases). The CDR3 is 16 residues long. V was trimmed by 5 bases and J by 4 bases, leaving 19 bases between them. Looked up from germline, CDR1 is SEHNR and CDR2 is FQNEAQ (reference sequence).

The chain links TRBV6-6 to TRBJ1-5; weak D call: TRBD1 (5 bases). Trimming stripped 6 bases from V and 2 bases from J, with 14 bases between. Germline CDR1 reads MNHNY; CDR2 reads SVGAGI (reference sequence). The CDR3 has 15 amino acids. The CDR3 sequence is CASSGRGGGNQPQHF. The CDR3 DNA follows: TGTGCCAGCAGCGGCCGGGGGGGAGGCAATCAGCCCCAGCATTTT.

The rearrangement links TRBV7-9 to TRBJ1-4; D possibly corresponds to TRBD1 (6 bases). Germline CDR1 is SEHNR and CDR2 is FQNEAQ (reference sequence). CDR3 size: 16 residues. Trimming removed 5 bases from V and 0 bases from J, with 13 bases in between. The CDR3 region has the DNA TGTGCCAGCAGCCCCAGTAACAGGGCAACTAATGAAAAACTGTTTTTT. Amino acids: CASSPSNRATNEKLFF.

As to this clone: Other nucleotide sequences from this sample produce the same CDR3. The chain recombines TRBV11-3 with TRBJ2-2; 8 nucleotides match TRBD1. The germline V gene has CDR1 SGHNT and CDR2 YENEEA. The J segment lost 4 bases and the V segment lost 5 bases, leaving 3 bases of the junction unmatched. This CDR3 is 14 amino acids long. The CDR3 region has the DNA TGTGCCAGCAGCCGCGACAGGGGCACCGGGGAGCTGTTTTTT. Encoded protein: CASSRDRGTGELFF.